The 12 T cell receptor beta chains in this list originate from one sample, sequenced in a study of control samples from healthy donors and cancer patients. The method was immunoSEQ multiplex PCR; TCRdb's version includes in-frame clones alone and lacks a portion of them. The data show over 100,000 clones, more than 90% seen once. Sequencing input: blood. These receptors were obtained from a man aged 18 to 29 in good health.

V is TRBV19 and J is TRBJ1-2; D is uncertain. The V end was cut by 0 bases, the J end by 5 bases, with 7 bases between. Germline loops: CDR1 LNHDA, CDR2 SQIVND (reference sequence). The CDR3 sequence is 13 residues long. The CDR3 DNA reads TGTGCCAGTAGTATAGACGGAGAGTATGGCTACACCTTC. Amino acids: CASSIDGEYGYTF. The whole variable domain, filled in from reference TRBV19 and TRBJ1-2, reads DGGITQSPKYLFRKEGQNVTLSCEQNLNHDAMYWYRQDPGQGLRLIYYSQIVNDFQKGDIAEGYSVSREKKESFPLTVTSAQKNPTAFYLCASSIDGEYGYTFGSGTRLTVV.

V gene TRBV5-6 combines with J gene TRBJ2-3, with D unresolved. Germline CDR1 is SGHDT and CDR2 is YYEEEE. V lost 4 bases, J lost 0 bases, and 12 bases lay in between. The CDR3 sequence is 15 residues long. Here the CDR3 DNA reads TGTGCCAGCAGCGCGTGGATTAGAAGCACAGATACGCAGTATTTT. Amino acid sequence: CASSAWIRSTDTQYF.

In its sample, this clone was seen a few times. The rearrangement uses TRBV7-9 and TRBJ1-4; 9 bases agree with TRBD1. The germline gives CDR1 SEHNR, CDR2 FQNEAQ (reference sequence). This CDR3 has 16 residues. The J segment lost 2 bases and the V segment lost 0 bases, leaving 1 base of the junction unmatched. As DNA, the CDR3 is TGTGCCAGCAGCTTAGCCGGGACAGGGACTAATGAAAAACTGTTTTTT. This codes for CASSLAGTGTNEKLFF. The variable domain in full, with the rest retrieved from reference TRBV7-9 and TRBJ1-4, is DTGVSQNPRHKITKRGQNVTFRCDPISEHNRLYWYRQTLGQGPEFLTYFQNEAQLEKSRLLSDRFSAERPKGSFSTLEIQRTEQGDSAMYLCASSLAGTGTNEKLFFGSGTQLSVL.

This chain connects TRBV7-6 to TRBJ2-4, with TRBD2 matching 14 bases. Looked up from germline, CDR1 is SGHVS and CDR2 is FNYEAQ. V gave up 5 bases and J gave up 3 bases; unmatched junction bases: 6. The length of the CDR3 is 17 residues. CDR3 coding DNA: TGTGCCAGCAGCCCGGGACTAGCGGGGGCCAGCAAAAACATTCAGTACTTC. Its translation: CASSPGLAGASKNIQYF.

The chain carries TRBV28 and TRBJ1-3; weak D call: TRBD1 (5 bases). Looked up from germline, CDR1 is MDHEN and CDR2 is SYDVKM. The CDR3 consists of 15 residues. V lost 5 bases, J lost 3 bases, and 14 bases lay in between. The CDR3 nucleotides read TGTGCCAGCAGTCCCATGGGGACGCGTGGAAACACCATATATTTT. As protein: CASSPMGTRGNTIYF.

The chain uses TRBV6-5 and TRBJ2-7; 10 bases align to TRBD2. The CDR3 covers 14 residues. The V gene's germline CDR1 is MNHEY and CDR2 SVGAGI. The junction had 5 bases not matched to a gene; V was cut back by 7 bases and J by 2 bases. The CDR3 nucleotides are TGTGCCAGCAAGAGGACTAGCGGTCCCTACGAGCAGTACTTC. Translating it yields CASKRTSGPYEQYF.

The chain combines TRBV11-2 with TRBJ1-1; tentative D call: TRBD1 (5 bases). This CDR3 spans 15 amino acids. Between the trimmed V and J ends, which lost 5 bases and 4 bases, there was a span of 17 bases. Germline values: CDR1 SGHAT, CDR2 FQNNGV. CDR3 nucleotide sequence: TGTGCCAGCAGCACTTCCGACAGAGGTCGCACTGAAGCTTTCTTT. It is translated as CASSTSDRGRTEAFF.

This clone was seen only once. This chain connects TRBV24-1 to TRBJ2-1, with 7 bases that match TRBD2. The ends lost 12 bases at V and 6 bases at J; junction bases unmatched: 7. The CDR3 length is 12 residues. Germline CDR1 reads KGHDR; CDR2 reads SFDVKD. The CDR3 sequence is CAVTTSRNEQFF. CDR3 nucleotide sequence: TGTGCCGTAACGACTAGCCGCAATGAGCAGTTCTTC.

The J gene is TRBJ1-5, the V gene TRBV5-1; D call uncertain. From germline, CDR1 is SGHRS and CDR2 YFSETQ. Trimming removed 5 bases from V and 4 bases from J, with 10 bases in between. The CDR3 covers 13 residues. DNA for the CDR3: TGCGCCAGCAGTGAGGGTTATAATCAGCCCCAGCATTTT. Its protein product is CASSEGYNQPQHF.

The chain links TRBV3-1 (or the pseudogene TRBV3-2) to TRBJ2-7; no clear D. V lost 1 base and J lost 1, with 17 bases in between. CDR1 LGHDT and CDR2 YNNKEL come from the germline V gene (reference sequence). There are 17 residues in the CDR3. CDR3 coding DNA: TGTGCCAGCAGCCAAGGGACCGAGTTATACCTATCCTACGAGCAGTACTTC. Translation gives CASSQGTELYLSYEQYF.

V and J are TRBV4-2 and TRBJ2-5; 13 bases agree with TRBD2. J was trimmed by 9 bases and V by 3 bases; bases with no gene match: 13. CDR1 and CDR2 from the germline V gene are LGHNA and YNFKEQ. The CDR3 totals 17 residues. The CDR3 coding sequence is TGTGCCAGCAGCCAGCGGACTAGCGGGGGAGAGGTTGGGGCCCAGTACTTC. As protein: CASSQRTSGGEVGAQYF.

The CDR3 DNA is TGTGCCAGCAGCTTGGGTGGGGCAGGGGTGAATGAGCAGTTCTTC. Its protein is CASSLGGAGVNEQFF. The chain joins TRBV5-6 to TRBJ2-1, with D possibly TRBD1 on 6 matching bases. The ends were cut back, 0 bases at V and 7 bases at J, with 14 bases in the middle. The CDR3 extends over 15 amino acids. The V gene's germline CDR1 is SGHDT and CDR2 YYEEEE.